These 29 T cell receptor beta chains came from one sample sequenced in a study of T cell responses to AZD1222 COVID-19 vaccine. Assay: immunoSEQ multiplex PCR; the TCRdb copy retains only in-frame clones and omits some. The sample includes approximately 200,000 clones, around 87% seen only once; the top ten take around 2.9%. Sample: peripheral blood, taken on day 0 of MenACWY control vaccination. The receptor source for this set is an adult in good health.

The chain uses TRBV9 and TRBJ2-7, with TRBD2 matching over 14 bases. V trimming: 2 bases; J trimming: 1 base; junction bases outside the gene matches: 2. The CDR3 covers 16 residues. Germline V CDR1 and CDR2: SGDLS, YYNGEE. CDR3 amino acids: CASSVGTSGSSYEQYF. The CDR3 region has the DNA TGTGCCAGCAGCGTCGGGACTAGCGGGAGTTCCTACGAGCAGTACTTC.

V gene TRBV18 combines with J gene TRBJ2-7; TRBD1 agrees at 7 bases. Per the germline V gene, CDR1 is KGHSH and CDR2 is LQKENI. The V gene end was trimmed by 2 bases and the J gene end by 3 bases; junction bases not matched to a gene: 7. The CDR3 loop spans 15 amino acids. The CDR3 region is CASSPIGQADYEQYF. Here the CDR3 DNA reads TGTGCCAGCTCACCAATCGGACAGGCCGACTACGAGCAGTACTTC.

The V call is TRBV19, the J call TRBJ1-4, with a weak D call TRBD1 (6 bases). Trimming stripped 0 bases from V and 8 bases from J, with 19 bases between. The CDR3 loop spans 17 amino acids. Germline CDR1 is LNHDA and CDR2 is SQIVND (reference sequence). The CDR3 region is CASSIEAARGWREKLFF. The CDR3 DNA reads as TGTGCCAGTAGTATAGAGGCCGCCAGGGGCTGGCGAGAAAAACTGTTTTTT.

This clone was found once. V and J are TRBV4-2 and TRBJ2-4, with TRBD2 matching 14 bases. Germline CDR1 is LGHNA and CDR2 is YNFKEQ. The CDR3 extends over 19 amino acids. J was trimmed by 5 bases and V by 0 bases; bases with no gene match: 9. CDR3 sequence reads: CASSQDPSTSGRAQNIQYF. The CDR3 DNA reads TGTGCCAGCAGCCAAGACCCCTCGACTAGCGGGAGGGCCCAAAACATTCAGTACTTC.

The genes are TRBV9 and TRBJ2-1; D is tentatively TRBD1 or TRBD2 (6 bases each). V gave up 0 bases and J gave up 9 bases, with 19 bases separating them. Germline V gene sequence: CDR1 SGDLS, CDR2 YYNGEE. The CDR3 consists of 16 residues. The CDR3 bases are TGTGCCAGCAGCGTAGGGTGGAGGTTAGGGGGGAGTGAGCAGTTCTTC. It specifies CASSVGWRLGGSEQFF.

V and J are TRBV9 and TRBJ1-2; D is possibly TRBD1 (6 bases). CDR1 is SGDLS, CDR2 YYNGEE, per germline. V was cut by 2 bases and J by 6 bases, with 14 bases left in between. The CDR3 runs to 14 residues. CDR3 nucleotide sequence: TGTGCCAGCAGCGTGCCGGGGGGGGCCCATGGCTACACCTTC. This translates into CASSVPGGAHGYTF.

The chain links TRBV4-2 to TRBJ2-3, with a possible D match to TRBD2 (5 bases). Trimming removed 4 bases from V and 2 bases from J, with 19 bases in between. Per germline, CDR1 LGHNA and CDR2 YNFKEQ. The CDR3 runs 17 residues. This chain's CDR3 is CASSPTGSGGITDTQYF. The CDR3 bases are TGTGCCAGCAGCCCCACGGGCAGCGGAGGAATCACAGATACGCAGTATTTT.

V and J are TRBV18 and TRBJ2-3, with D tentatively TRBD2 (6 bases). Trimming pared 5 bases from V and 5 bases from J, leaving 14 bases between. This CDR3 contains 14 residues. Per germline, CDR1 KGHSH and CDR2 LQKENI. The CDR3 is CASSDGGREDTQYF. The CDR3 coding sequence is TGTGCCAGCTCAGACGGGGGACGGGAAGATACGCAGTATTTT.

This sequence joins TRBV7-3 and TRBJ2-2; unclear D gene. The CDR3 sequence is 13 residues long. The germline V gene encodes CDR1 SGHTA and CDR2 FQGTGA. Trimming pared 1 base from V and 4 bases from J, leaving 4 bases between. This CDR3 is CASSLKVTGELFF. Here the CDR3 DNA reads TGTGCCAGCAGCTTAAAGGTCACCGGGGAGCTGTTTTTT.

The table lists this clone with a count of one. This chain links TRBV9 with TRBJ1-2, with D hard to call. V lost 0 bases to trimming and J lost 1 base, with 4 bases between them. This CDR3 is 13 amino acids long. Germline V gene data show CDR1 as SGDLS and CDR2 as YYNGEE. The CDR3 here is CASSVEDNYGYTF. DNA of the CDR3: TGTGCCAGCAGCGTAGAGGATAACTATGGCTACACCTTC.

The rearrangement joins TRBV3-1 (or the pseudogene TRBV3-2) to TRBJ2-3, with D tentatively TRBD1 (6 bases). The CDR3 totals 16 residues. V was shortened by 1 base and J by 3 bases, with 14 bases between the two germline ends. CDR1 is LGHDT and CDR2 is YNNKEL in the germline V gene (reference sequence). The CDR3 coding sequence is TGTGCCAGCAGCCAAGGCACGACAGGTATAACAGATACGCAGTATTTT. Translation gives CASSQGTTGITDTQYF.

The rearrangement links TRBV28 to TRBJ1-2; no firm D call. The V end lost 7 bases, the J end lost 4 bases, and 16 bases lay between the germline ends. Germline CDR1 reads MDHEN; CDR2 reads SYDVKM. The CDR3 sequence is 14 residues long. The CDR3 DNA reads as TGTGCCAGCACCTTAGCACGGGGAGCCTATGGCTACACCTTC. Its protein is CASTLARGAYGYTF.

This chain joins TRBV27 and TRBJ2-7; the D gene is possibly TRBD1 (6 bases). CDR1 and CDR2 from the germline V gene are MNHEY and SMNVEV (reference sequence). CDR3 length equals 14 residues. Trimming stripped 4 bases from V and 2 bases from J, with 12 bases between. The CDR3 nucleotides are TGTGCCAGCAGTTATGGGCAGGGGACCTACGAGCAGTACTTC. Translating gives CASSYGQGTYEQYF.

The genes are TRBV10-3 and TRBJ2-1; 13 nucleotides agree with TRBD2. The germline V gene has CDR1 ENHRY and CDR2 SYGVKD. V shed 5 bases, J shed 7 bases, and the junction held 8 bases outside the gene matches. The CDR3 runs 16 residues. The chain's CDR3 is CAISSRTSGSGNEQFF. CDR3 nucleotide sequence: TGTGCCATCAGTTCAAGGACTAGCGGGAGTGGGAATGAGCAGTTCTTC.

This rearrangement joins TRBV25-1 to TRBJ1-2; a weak D match, TRBD1 (5 bases). The CDR3 covers 13 residues. The ends were cut back, 3 bases at V and 6 bases at J, with 11 bases in the middle. The V gene's germline CDR1 is MGHDK and CDR2 SYGVNS. The CDR3 DNA is TGTGCCAGCAGTGATCTATGGGGACATGGCTACACCTTC. This translates into CASSDLWGHGYTF.

This chain connects TRBV7-8 to TRBJ2-7; TRBD2 agrees at 9 bases. Germline loops: CDR1 SGHVS, CDR2 FQNEAQ. V shed 2 bases and J 0 bases; nucleotides not matched to a gene: 5. There are 16 residues in the CDR3. CDR3 DNA: TGTGCCAGCAGCTTACTAGCGGGAAGGAGCTCCTACGAGCAGTACTTC. Its protein product is CASSLLAGRSSYEQYF.

V usage is TRBV6-1 and J usage is TRBJ2-2; D possibly corresponds to TRBD1 (6 bases). Between the trimmed V and J ends, which lost 3 bases and 1 base, there was a span of 9 bases. Germline V gene sequence: CDR1 MNHNS, CDR2 SASEGT. The CDR3 contains 15 residues. CDR3 bases: TGTGCCAGCAGTGATGGGGGCCAGAACACCGGGGAGCTGTTTTTT. Its protein product is CASSDGGQNTGELFF.

The chain has TRBV3-1 (or the pseudogene TRBV3-2) and TRBJ1-6; 8 positions agree with TRBD1. Losses at the gene ends were 4 bases for V and 4 bases for J; bases not matched to a gene: 3. The CDR3 extends over 15 amino acids. CDR1 is LGHDT and CDR2 is YNNKEL in the germline V gene (reference sequence). This chain's CDR3 is CASSRDRSYNSPLHF. CDR3 DNA: TGTGCCAGCAGCCGGGACAGGAGTTATAATTCACCCCTCCACTTT.

The chain joins TRBV9 to TRBJ2-3, with D tentatively TRBD2 (6 bases). The CDR3 is 16 residues long. V lost 4 bases and J lost 6, with 21 bases in between. Germline V gives CDR1 SGDLS, CDR2 YYNGEE. CDR3 bases: TGTGCCAGCAGCCTCCGGGACTCCCGAGGATTCGATACGCAGTATTTT. This gives the protein CASSLRDSRGFDTQYF.

This chain links TRBV6-2 or TRBV6-3 with TRBJ2-3; 8 nucleotides match TRBD2. Germline V gene sequence: CDR1 MNHEY, CDR2 SVGEGT. With V trimmed by 2 bases and J by 0 bases, 1 base remained unmatched. This CDR3 has 15 amino acids. The CDR3 DNA sequence: TGTGCCAGCAGTTACGGCGGGGGGAGCACAGATACGCAGTATTTT. Protein: CASSYGGGSTDTQYF.

The rearrangement uses TRBV9 and TRBJ1-3; D may be TRBD1 (6 bases). The V end lost 4 bases, the J end lost 3 bases, and 14 bases lay between the germline ends. Germline V gene data show CDR1 as SGDLS and CDR2 as YYNGEE. This CDR3 region has 15 residues. CDR3 protein: CASSFGGGSGNTIYF. CDR3 coding DNA: TGTGCCAGCAGCTTTGGAGGGGGAAGTGGAAACACCATATATTTT.

V and J are TRBV9 and TRBJ2-1; 12 bases align to TRBD1. This CDR3 region has 17 residues. The trim removed 2 bases at V and 6 bases at J, leaving 9 bases unmatched. CDR1 is SGDLS and CDR2 is YYNGEE in the germline V gene. Here the CDR3 reads CASSVTQPGQGANEQFF. CDR3 DNA sequence: TGTGCCAGCAGCGTCACGCAACCGGGACAGGGGGCCAATGAGCAGTTCTTC.

This chain uses TRBV27 with TRBJ1-3; D unclear. V lost 4 bases, J lost 3 bases, and 10 bases lay in between. The CDR3 totals 14 residues. The germline gives CDR1 MNHEY, CDR2 SMNVEV (reference sequence). CDR3 protein: CASSSAFGGNTIYF. The CDR3 coding sequence is TGTGCCAGCAGTTCCGCCTTTGGTGGAAACACCATATATTTT.

The chain couples TRBV29-1 to TRBJ1-5; possible D gene TRBD1, 5 bases. The CDR3 is 13 residues long. Trimming removed 7 bases at V and 3 bases at J, with 13 bases between. Germline CDR1 SQVTM, CDR2 ANQGSEA. In DNA, the CDR3 is TGCAGCGCGACAGAGGAAAACAATCAGCCCCAGCATTTT. Its translation is CSATEENNQPQHF.

This clone was observed a few times. V and J are TRBV5-1 and TRBJ1-1, with D unresolved. Germline V CDR1 and CDR2: SGHRS, YFSETQ. This CDR3 is 13 amino acids long. Trimming pared 6 bases from V and 2 bases from J, leaving 11 bases between. The CDR3 DNA follows: TGCGCCAGCACCAACACCCTAAACACTGAAGCTTTCTTT. This encodes CASTNTLNTEAFF. The full variable domain, its missing parts supplied by reference TRBV5-1 and TRBJ1-1, is KAGVTQTPRYLIKTRGQQVTLSCSPISGHRSVSWYQQTPGQGLQFLFEYFSETQRNKGNFPGRFSGRQFSNSRSEMNVSTLELGDSALYLCASTNTLNTEAFFGQGTRLTVV.

The chain uses TRBV19 and TRBJ2-5, with D perhaps TRBD2 (6 bases). Germline lookup yields CDR1 LNHDA and CDR2 SQIVND (reference sequence). The CDR3 sequence is 15 residues long. Deletions cut 11 bases from V and 4 bases from J, with 23 bases between. The CDR3 region is CAPDTDPRRGETQYF. Written as DNA, the CDR3 is TGTGCCCCCGATACGGACCCAAGGCGGGGAGAGACCCAGTACTTC.

This chain links TRBV7-8 with TRBJ2-1, with D maybe TRBD1 (5 bases). CDR1 and CDR2 (germline): SGHVS, FQNEAQ. The germline V and J ends were trimmed by 2 bases and 8 bases, with 28 bases remaining between them. CDR3 length: 19 residues. The CDR3 protein is CASSLLGRGVQGLRDEQFF. The CDR3 nucleotides read TGTGCCAGCAGCTTACTGGGGCGAGGCGTTCAAGGCCTTCGGGATGAGCAGTTCTTC.

This clone was seen a handful of times. The chain joins TRBV29-1 to TRBJ2-1, with D tentatively TRBD1 or TRBD2 (6 bases each). CDR1 is SQVTM, CDR2 ANQGSEA, per germline. Trimming removed 8 bases at V and 2 bases at J, with 16 bases between. This CDR3 is built from 14 residues. CDR3 in DNA: TGCAGCACTTCGGGGGCAGGGGCCTACAATGAGCAGTTCTTC. This codes for CSTSGAGAYNEQFF.

The chain uses TRBV5-1 and TRBJ2-1; a weak D match, TRBD1 (6 bases). Deletions cut 1 base from V and 5 bases from J, with 13 bases between. CDR1 SGHRS and CDR2 YFSETQ come from the germline V gene. The CDR3 has 15 residues. The CDR3 DNA follows: TGCGCCAGCAGCTTGTGGGGGACACCCAACAATGAGCAGTTCTTC. It translates to CASSLWGTPNNEQFF.